A single sample gave rise to the 7 T cell receptor beta chains below, sequenced in a study of OX40 agonist ivuxolimab in advanced cancers. Library generation was performed with the immunoSEQ multiplex PCR assay. TCRdb's version of the immuneACCESS table is confined to in-frame rearrangements and falls short of the full clone set. An unresolved V gene accounts for under half of the shortfall where checked; the remainder is of unknown origin. Across this sample there are about 100,000 clones, with 80% to 90% seen only once. Clones ranked in the top ten supply around 5.5% of the sample. The source was CD4+ or CD8+ T cells sorted from blood, collected in a trial of the OX40 agonist ivuxolimab. These receptors came from an adult with an advanced solid tumor such as melanoma, head and neck, liver or kidney cancer.

The chain recombines TRBV19 with TRBJ1-4, with 11 bases lining up with TRBD1. CDR1 LNHDA and CDR2 SQIVND come from the germline V gene (reference sequence). The CDR3 is 16 residues long. J lost 5 bases, V lost 6 bases, and 8 bases had no gene match. The CDR3 loop reads CASSEMGTGGNEKLFF. In nucleotides, the CDR3 is TGTGCCAGTAGCGAGATGGGGACAGGGGGGAATGAAAAACTGTTTTTT.

The rearrangement uses TRBV10-2 and TRBJ1-4, with 9 nucleotides matching TRBD1. The ends lost 10 bases at V and 7 bases at J; junction bases unmatched: 7. Germline assignment: CDR1 WSHSY and CDR2 SAAADI. The CDR3 has 13 residues. CDR3: CATRDREVEKLFF. For the CDR3, the DNA is TGCGCCACCCGGGACAGGGAGGTTGAAAAACTGTTTTTT.

This rearrangement joins TRBV9 to TRBJ1-4; 9 bases are a match to TRBD1. CDR3 length: 15 amino acids. The trim removed 4 bases at V and 7 bases at J, leaving 8 bases unmatched. Germline CDR1 is SGDLS and CDR2 is YYNGEE. The CDR3 sequence: CASSPTGQGFEKLFF. CDR3 in DNA: TGTGCCAGCAGCCCTACGGGACAGGGTTTTGAAAAACTGTTTTTT. The full variable domain, its missing parts supplied by reference TRBV9 and TRBJ1-4, is DSGVTQTPKHLITATGQRVTLRCSPRSGDLSVYWYQQSLDQGLQFLIQYYNGEERAKGNILERFSAQQFPDLHSELNLSSLELGDSALYFCASSPTGQGFEKLFFGSGTQLSVL.

The rearrangement joins TRBV6-5 to TRBJ2-7; TRBD2 agrees at 8 bases. Germline V CDR1 and CDR2: MNHEY, SVGAGI. The CDR3 has 14 residues. J lost 12 bases, V lost 4 bases, and 14 bases had no gene match. The CDR3 DNA sequence: TGTGCCAGCAGTTCTACTAGCGGAGGAGAGGAGGGGTACTTC. As protein: CASSSTSGGEEGYF.

V is TRBV7-9 and J is TRBJ2-7, with D perhaps matching TRBD2 (5 bases). V shed 2 bases and J shed 0 bases, with 14 bases lying between them. The germline V gene has CDR1 SEHNR and CDR2 FQNEAQ (reference sequence). CDR3 length: 16 amino acids. The CDR3 loop is CASSLSGGTTSYEQYF. For the CDR3, the DNA is TGTGCCAGCAGCTTATCCGGAGGTACCACCTCCTACGAGCAGTACTTC.

The rearrangement links TRBV7-8 to TRBJ2-7; D may match TRBD1 or TRBD2 (5 bases each). With 0 bases removed from V and 0 bases from J, the gap between germline ends came to 15 bases. CDR3 size: 17 residues. Germline assignment: CDR1 SGHVS and CDR2 FQNEAQ. The CDR3 nucleotides read TGTGCCAGCAGCTTAGCTTTCCGGGACGGACCCTCCTACGAGCAGTACTTC. Protein: CASSLAFRDGPSYEQYF. The variable domain in full, completed from reference TRBV7-8 and TRBJ2-7, reads GAGVSQSPRYKVAKRGQDVALRCDPISGHVSLFWYQQALGQGPEFLTYFQNEAQLDKSGLPSDRFFAERPEGSVSTLKIQRTQQEDSAVYLCASSLAFRDGPSYEQYFGPGTRLTVT.

The chain joins TRBV9 to TRBJ2-7, with a possible D match to TRBD2 (6 bases). Trimming removed 4 bases at V and 3 bases at J, with 14 bases between. Germline V lookup: CDR1 SGDLS, CDR2 YYNGEE. The CDR3 covers 14 residues. The CDR3 reads CASSPRDSDYEQYF. The CDR3, as DNA: TGTGCCAGCAGCCCCCGGGACTCCGACTACGAGCAGTACTTC.